The 22 T cell receptor beta chains listed next were all sequenced from one sample in a study of PD-L1 blockade in urothelial cancer. Profiled with immunoSEQ multiplex PCR; TCRdb holds only in-frame clones, not every one. The sample contains 56,000 or so clones, about 86% of which appear only once. The sequencing used PBMCs, collected around atezolizumab (anti-PD-L1) treatment. The origin of the receptors is a man between 50 and 59 years old with urothelial cancer.

The rearrangement joins TRBV30 to TRBJ2-3; D not certain. V lost 0 bases to trimming and J lost 0 bases, with 10 bases between them. Germline V gives CDR1 GTSNPN, CDR2 SVGIG (reference sequence). The CDR3 has 15 residues. CDR3 sequence: CAWSVMTLSTDTQYF. The DNA of the CDR3 is TGTGCCTGGAGTGTAATGACACTTAGCACAGATACGCAGTATTTT.

The chain links TRBV27 to TRBJ2-1, with 10 positions matching TRBD1. CDR1 is MNHEY, CDR2 SMNVEV, per germline (reference sequence). The length of the CDR3 is 15 residues. The V gene end was trimmed by 5 bases and the J gene end by 7 bases; junction bases not matched to a gene: 8. The DNA for the CDR3 is TGTGCCAGCAGTGAACCGGGACAGGGGAAGAATGAGCAGTTCTTC. It encodes CASSEPGQGKNEQFF.

The chain employs TRBV28 and TRBJ2-4, with 8 bases lining up with TRBD1. Germline assignment: CDR1 MDHEN and CDR2 SYDVKM. The length of the CDR3 is 13 residues. The V segment lost 5 bases and the J segment 9 bases; nucleotides outside the gene matches: 6. The CDR3 here is CASSPQGAGIQYF. CDR3 coding DNA: TGTGCCAGCAGTCCTCAGGGGGCGGGCATTCAGTACTTC.

The CDR3 DNA reads as TGTGCCAGCAGTTTATTGGGGACTAGCGGGATAGAGGTGACAGATACGCAGTATTTT. Protein product: CASSLLGTSGIEVTDTQYF. This chain joins TRBV27 and TRBJ2-3; 13 bases map to TRBD2. From germline, CDR1 is MNHEY and CDR2 SMNVEV (reference sequence). CDR3 length: 19 residues. The V segment lost 1 base and the J segment 3 bases; nucleotides outside the gene matches: 10.

The table lists this clone with a count of one. The genes are TRBV27 and TRBJ2-7; a possible D gene is TRBD1 (5 bases). V shed 5 bases and J shed 2 bases, with 13 bases lying between them. This CDR3 is built from 14 residues. Looked up from germline, CDR1 is MNHEY and CDR2 is SMNVEV (reference sequence). CDR3 region: CASSPQGIPYEQYF. The CDR3 nucleotides are TGTGCCAGCAGTCCCCAGGGTATACCCTACGAGCAGTACTTC.

This sequence joins TRBV28 and TRBJ1-4, with a possible D match to TRBD1 (5 bases). Per the germline V gene, CDR1 is MDHEN and CDR2 is SYDVKM. With 5 bases removed from V and 6 bases from J, the gap between germline ends came to 19 bases. The CDR3 consists of 16 residues. The CDR3, as DNA: TGTGCCAGCAGTGCCCCGGGGCGGGGAATTGATGAAAAACTGTTTTTT. Residues: CASSAPGRGIDEKLFF. Drawing the rest from reference TRBV28 and TRBJ1-4, the complete variable domain is DVKVTQSSRYLVKRTGEKVFLECVQDMDHENMFWYRQDPGLGLRLIYFSYDVKMKEKGDIPEGYSVSREKKERFSLILESASTNQTSMYLCASSAPGRGIDEKLFFGSGTQLSVL.

The gene calls are TRBV20-1 and TRBJ1-5; a weak D match, TRBD1 (5 bases). V lost 4 bases to trimming and J lost 7 bases, with 8 bases between them. The CDR3 loop spans 11 amino acids. The germline V gene encodes CDR1 DFQATT and CDR2 SNEGSKA (reference sequence). The CDR3 loop reads CSATEGQPQHF. Written as DNA, the CDR3 is TGCAGTGCTACGGAGGGGCAGCCCCAGCATTTT.

This clone showed up just a few times. Other nucleotide sequences in the sample specify the same CDR3. The rearrangement uses TRBV18 and TRBJ2-2; tentatively, D is TRBD2 (6 bases). Germline loops: CDR1 KGHSH, CDR2 LQKENI. The CDR3 is made up of 14 amino acids. Deletions cut 3 bases from V and 2 bases from J, with 7 bases between. DNA for the CDR3: TGTGCCAGCTCACCGGGACTTAACACCGGGGAGCTGTTTTTT. This sequence encodes CASSPGLNTGELFF.

J is TRBJ2-7 and V is TRBV30, with 7 bases matching TRBD1. The trim removed 1 base at V and 6 bases at J, leaving 3 bases unmatched. The germline CDR1 and CDR2 sequences are GTSNPN and SVGIG (reference sequence). The CDR3 is 12 amino acids. The CDR3, as DNA: TGTGCCTGGAGTGAACAGGGGTTCGAGCAGTACTTC. It encodes CAWSEQGFEQYF.

The chain uses TRBV29-1 and TRBJ1-2; D gene unclear. This CDR3 has 12 amino acids. CDR1 is SQVTM, CDR2 ANQGSEA, per germline. V lost 3 bases to trimming and J lost 0 bases, with 5 bases between them. The CDR3 DNA reads TGCAGCGTTGATGGAGCTAACTATGGCTACACCTTC. It codes for CSVDGANYGYTF.

This clone came up a few times. The V gene is TRBV9, the J gene TRBJ1-1, with D perhaps matching TRBD1 (5 bases). This CDR3 is 13 amino acids long. Germline assignment: CDR1 SGDLS and CDR2 YYNGEE. Trimming took off 3 bases at V and 6 bases at J, with 12 bases between the two ends. As DNA, the CDR3 is TGTGCCAGCAGCGCTCAGACAGTTTCTGAAGCTTTCTTT. Translating it yields CASSAQTVSEAFF. Using reference TRBV9 and TRBJ1-1 for the parts outside the CDR3, the full variable domain is DSGVTQTPKHLITATGQRVTLRCSPRSGDLSVYWYQQSLDQGLQFLIQYYNGEERAKGNILERFSAQQFPDLHSELNLSSLELGDSALYFCASSAQTVSEAFFGQGTRLTVV.

The rearrangement links TRBV19 to TRBJ2-3; no firm D call. CDR1 and CDR2 (germline): LNHDA, SQIVND (reference sequence). Trimming cost V 6 bases and J 3 bases, with 10 bases left between them. This CDR3 comprises 13 residues. CDR3 bases: TGTGCCAGTAGCTCCCCCGGGACAGATACGCAGTATTTT. Its translation is CASSSPGTDTQYF.

The chain uses TRBV28 and TRBJ1-1, with TRBD1 identical over 9 bases. Germline lookup yields CDR1 MDHEN and CDR2 SYDVKM. The CDR3 is made up of 15 amino acids. V shed 2 bases, J shed 5 bases, and the junction held 6 bases outside the gene matches. DNA of the CDR3: TGTGCCAGCAGTTTAAGGGGGACAGGGCGAACTGAAGCTTTCTTT. The encoded protein is CASSLRGTGRTEAFF.

This sequence joins TRBV30 and TRBJ1-2; D call uncertain. The germline V gene has CDR1 GTSNPN and CDR2 SVGIG (reference sequence). The CDR3 contains 13 residues. The V and J ends lost 0 bases and 8 bases respectively, with 13 bases between them. The chain's CDR3 is CAWSVAGLRGYTF. The DNA for the CDR3 is TGTGCCTGGAGTGTAGCAGGTTTAAGGGGCTACACCTTC.

This chain uses TRBV18 with TRBJ1-3, with a possible D match to TRBD1 (5 bases). The length of the CDR3 is 15 residues. Germline CDR1 reads KGHSH; CDR2 reads LQKENI. The ends were cut back, 3 bases at V and 3 bases at J, with 12 bases in the middle. CDR3 DNA: TGTGCCAGCTCACCTAAGGAGGGACTTGGAAACACCATATATTTT. Translated, it gives CASSPKEGLGNTIYF.

CDR3 sequence: CASSLFAGTGDNQPQHF. In nucleotides, the CDR3 is TGTGCCAGCAGTTTATTCGCCGGGACAGGGGACAATCAGCCCCAGCATTTT. V and J are TRBV28 and TRBJ1-5; TRBD1 matches at 10 bases. The CDR3 covers 17 residues. With 1 base clipped from V and 3 bases from J, the junction kept 6 bases outside the gene matches. The germline gives CDR1 MDHEN, CDR2 SYDVKM. The complete variable domain, with remaining parts taken from reference TRBV28 and TRBJ1-5, reads DVKVTQSSRYLVKRTGEKVFLECVQDMDHENMFWYRQDPGLGLRLIYFSYDVKMKEKGDIPEGYSVSREKKERFSLILESASTNQTSMYLCASSLFAGTGDNQPQHFGDGTRLSIL.

The V and J genes are TRBV6-1 and TRBJ2-2; D might be TRBD1 (5 bases). Trimming shortened V by 6 bases and J by 0 bases, and 11 bases separated the two germline ends. The CDR3 is 15 amino acids. Germline lookup yields CDR1 MNHNS and CDR2 SASEGT. CDR3 DNA: TGTGCCAGCAGCGAACAGGTAGCGAACACCGGGGAGCTGTTTTTT. Translation: CASSEQVANTGELFF.

The gene calls are TRBV28 and TRBJ2-5; 10 nucleotides agree with TRBD1. Germline assignment: CDR1 MDHEN and CDR2 SYDVKM. Germline trimming cut 4 bases from V and 1 base from J; bases unmatched to any gene: 3. This CDR3 has 15 amino acids. In nucleotides, the CDR3 is TGTGCCAGCAGTTCCGGGACAGGGGTCCAAGAGACCCAGTACTTC. It is translated as CASSSGTGVQETQYF. The full variable domain, in which reference TRBV28 and TRBJ2-5 provide the parts outside the CDR3, is DVKVTQSSRYLVKRTGEKVFLECVQDMDHENMFWYRQDPGLGLRLIYFSYDVKMKEKGDIPEGYSVSREKKERFSLILESASTNQTSMYLCASSSGTGVQETQYFGPGTRLLVL.

The chain recombines TRBV7-2 with TRBJ2-7, with a possible D match to TRBD2 (6 bases). Germline V gives CDR1 SGHTA, CDR2 FQGNSA. The length of the CDR3 is 13 residues. Trimming pared 7 bases from V and 2 bases from J, leaving 12 bases between. CDR3 sequence reads: CASNRERAYEQYF. The CDR3 region has the DNA TGTGCCAGCAACCGGGAGCGGGCCTACGAGCAGTACTTC.

This clone was detected only a few times. The V and J genes are TRBV15 and TRBJ2-1; 13 bases align to TRBD2. From germline, CDR1 is LNHNV and CDR2 YYDKDF (reference sequence). The CDR3 is 15 amino acids. V shed 1 base, J shed 8 bases, and the junction held 2 bases outside the gene matches. The CDR3: CATSRVGLAGDEQFF. The CDR3 DNA follows: TGTGCCACCAGCAGAGTTGGACTAGCGGGAGATGAGCAGTTCTTC.

The chain employs TRBV28 and TRBJ2-7; 7 bases match TRBD1. This CDR3 contains 17 residues. In germline, CDR1 is MDHEN, CDR2 SYDVKM. V trimming: 5 bases; J trimming: 7 bases; junction bases outside the gene matches: 20. CDR3: CASSANAWGQLSGEQYF. In DNA, the CDR3 is TGTGCCAGCAGTGCCAACGCCTGGGGACAGCTCTCGGGGGAGCAGTACTTC.

The gene calls are TRBV4-2 and TRBJ2-7; 13 bases are a match to TRBD2. Unmatched junction bases numbered 14, after V lost 4 bases and J lost 5 bases. The CDR3 covers 18 residues. The germline V gene encodes CDR1 LGHNA and CDR2 YNFKEQ. CDR3 DNA sequence: TGTGCCAGCAGCCTCTTGGGGACTAGCGGGAAGTTTAGCGACGAGCAGTACTTC. It translates to CASSLLGTSGKFSDEQYF.